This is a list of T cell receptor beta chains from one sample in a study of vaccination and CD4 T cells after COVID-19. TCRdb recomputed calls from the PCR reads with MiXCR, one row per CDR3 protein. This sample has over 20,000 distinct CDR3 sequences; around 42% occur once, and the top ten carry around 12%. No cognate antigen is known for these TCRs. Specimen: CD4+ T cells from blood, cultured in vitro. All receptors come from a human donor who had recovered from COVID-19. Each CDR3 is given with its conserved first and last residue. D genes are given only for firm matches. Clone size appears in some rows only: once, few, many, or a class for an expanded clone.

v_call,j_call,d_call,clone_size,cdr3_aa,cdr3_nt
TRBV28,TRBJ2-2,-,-,CASKGQTGELFF,TGTGCCAGCAAAGGGCAGACCGGGGAGCTGTTTTTT
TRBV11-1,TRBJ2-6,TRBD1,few,CASSWDSLAGANVLTF,TGTGCCAGCAGCTGGGACAGCCTAGCTGGGGCCAACGTCCTGACTTTC
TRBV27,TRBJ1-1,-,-,CASSSLGTNTEAFF,TGTGCCAGCAGTTCCCTAGGGACGAACACTGAAGCTTTCTTT
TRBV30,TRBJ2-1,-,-,CAWRVLQGGGRGYNEQFF,TGTGCCTGGAGAGTCCTACAGGGGGGCGGGAGAGGGTACAATGAGCAGTTCTTC
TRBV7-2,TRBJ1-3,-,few,CASSFRPQGNTIYF,TGTGCCAGCAGCTTCCGACCCCAAGGAAACACCATATATTTT
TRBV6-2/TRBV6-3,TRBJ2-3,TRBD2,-,CASGRDYSLGTDTQYF,TGTGCCAGCGGACGGGACTATTCTCTAGGCACAGATACGCAGTATTTT
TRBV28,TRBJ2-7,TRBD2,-,CASSTPGEGTYEQYF,TGTGCCAGCAGCACCCCTGGGGAGGGAACCTACGAGCAGTACTTC
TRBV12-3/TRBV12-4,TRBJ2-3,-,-,CASSYQGPARGTQYF,TGTGCCAGCAGTTATCAGGGCCCAGCCCGGGGTACGCAGTATTTT
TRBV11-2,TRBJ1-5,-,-,CASSLARGGQPQHF,TGTGCCAGCAGCTTAGCAAGGGGGGGTCAGCCCCAGCATTTT
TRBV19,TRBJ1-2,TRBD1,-,CASRTGSNYGYTF,TGTGCCAGTAGGACAGGGTCTAACTATGGCTACACCTTC
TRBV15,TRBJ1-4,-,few,CATTIPGQYEEKLFF,TGTGCCACCACAATCCCGGGGCAGTACGAGGAAAAACTGTTTTTT
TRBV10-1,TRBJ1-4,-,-,CASSDGGSNEKLFF,TGCGCCAGCAGTGACGGGGGGTCTAATGAAAAACTGTTTTTT
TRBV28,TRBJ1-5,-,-,CASKEQGRNQPQHF,TGTGCCAGCAAGGAGCAGGGACGCAATCAGCCCCAGCATTTT
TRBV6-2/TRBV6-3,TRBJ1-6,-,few,CASSYGMGNSPLHF,TGTGCCAGCAGTTACGGGATGGGCAATTCACCCCTCCACTTT
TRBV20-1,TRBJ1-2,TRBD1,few,CSARIGTGQGYTF,TGCAGTGCGAGGATTGGGACAGGGCAGGGCTACACCTTC
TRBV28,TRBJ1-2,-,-,CASSLGTLGYTF,TGTGCCAGCAGTTTAGGTACTCTCGGCTACACCTTC
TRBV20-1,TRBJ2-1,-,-,CSAGLYNEQFF,TGCAGTGCTGGGTTATATAATGAGCAGTTCTTC
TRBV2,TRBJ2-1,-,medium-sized,CASSERSLQYNEQFF,TGTGCCAGCAGTGAACGGTCCCTCCAATACAATGAGCAGTTCTTC
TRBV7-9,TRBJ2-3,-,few,CASSSPSTFTDTQYF,TGTGCCAGCAGCTCCCCGTCCACCTTCACAGATACGCAGTATTTT
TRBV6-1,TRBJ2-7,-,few,CASSAYAGELYEQYF,TGTGCCAGCAGCGCCTACGCAGGGGAACTATACGAGCAGTACTTC
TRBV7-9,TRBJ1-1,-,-,CASSRTTVVAFF,TGTGCCAGCAGCCGAACGACGGTTGTGGCTTTCTTT
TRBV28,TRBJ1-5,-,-,CASSSAGTLSNQPQHF,TGTGCCAGCAGTTCGGCAGGGACCTTAAGCAATCAGCCCCAGCATTTT
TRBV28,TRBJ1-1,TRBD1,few,CASTISTGTKTEAFF,TGTGCCAGCACCATTTCGACAGGGACGAAGACTGAAGCTTTCTTT
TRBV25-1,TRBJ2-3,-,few,CASSDASERADTQYF,TGTGCCAGCAGTGATGCCTCTGAAAGGGCAGATACGCAGTATTTT
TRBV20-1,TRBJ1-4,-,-,CSARDTGGPGEKLFF,TGCAGTGCTAGAGATACGGGGGGCCCGGGGGAAAAACTGTTTTTT
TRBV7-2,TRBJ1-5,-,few,CASSLTGASNQPQHF,TGTGCCAGCAGCTTAACAGGAGCGAGCAATCAGCCCCAGCATTTT
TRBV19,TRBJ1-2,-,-,CASSSSGAGNYGYTF,TGTGCCAGTAGTAGTTCTGGGGCAGGCAACTATGGCTACACCTTC
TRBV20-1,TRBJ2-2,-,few,CSARYGPGELFF,TGCAGTGCTAGATACGGGCCCGGGGAGCTGTTTTTT
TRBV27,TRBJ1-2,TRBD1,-,CASSFFRVDRGQGHYTF,TGTGCCAGCAGTTTCTTTCGGGTTGACAGGGGGCAGGGGCACTACACCTTC
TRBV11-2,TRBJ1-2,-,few,CASSPTRGYGYTF,TGTGCCAGCAGCCCTACACGAGGCTATGGCTACACCTTC
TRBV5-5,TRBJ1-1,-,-,CASSSLDGSSTEAFF,TGTGCCAGCAGCTCCTTGGACGGTTCTTCCACTGAAGCTTTCTTT
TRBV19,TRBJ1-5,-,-,CASSILFKGSNQPQHF,TGTGCCAGTAGTATCCTCTTTAAGGGTAGCAATCAGCCCCAGCATTTT
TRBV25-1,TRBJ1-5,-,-,CASSDGGQGRSNQPQHF,TGTGCCAGCAGTGACGGAGGGCAGGGGCGATCCAATCAGCCCCAGCATTTT
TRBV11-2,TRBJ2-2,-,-,CASSSAGGSSGELFF,TGTGCCAGCAGCAGCGCAGGGGGGTCTTCCGGGGAGCTGTTTTTT
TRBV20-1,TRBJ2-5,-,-,CSARSPVARETQYF,TGCAGTGCTAGGTCCCCAGTGGCCCGGGAGACCCAGTACTTC
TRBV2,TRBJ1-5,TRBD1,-,CASSRTGDQPQHF,TGTGCCAGCAGCAGGACAGGGGATCAGCCCCAGCATTTT
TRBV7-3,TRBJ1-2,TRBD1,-,CASSLMQGEGYTF,TGTGCCAGCAGCTTAATGCAGGGGGAAGGCTACACCTTC
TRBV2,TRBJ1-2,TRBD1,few,CASTGTGGLFYGYTF,TGTGCCAGCACCGGGACAGGGGGCCTCTTCTATGGCTACACCTTC
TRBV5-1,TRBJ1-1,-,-,CASSFVGAGGSTEAFF,TGCGCCAGCAGCTTTGTGGGGGCTGGGGGAAGCACTGAAGCTTTCTTT
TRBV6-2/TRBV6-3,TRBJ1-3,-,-,CASSRTGNTIYF,TGTGCCAGCAGTCGAACTGGAAACACCATATATTTT
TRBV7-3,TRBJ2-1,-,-,CASSWTGDFYNEQFF,TGTGCCAGCAGCTGGACGGGGGACTTCTACAATGAGCAGTTCTTC
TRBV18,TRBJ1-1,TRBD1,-,CASSAGGRGTEAFF,TGTGCCAGCTCGGCAGGGGGACGGGGCACTGAAGCTTTCTTT
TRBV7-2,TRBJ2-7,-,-,CASSVGGTVYEQYF,TGTGCCAGCAGCGTGGGAGGTACCGTCTACGAGCAGTACTTC
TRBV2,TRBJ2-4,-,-,CASSELLAIAKNIQYF,TGTGCCAGCAGTGAACTTCTAGCGATCGCCAAAAACATTCAGTACTTC
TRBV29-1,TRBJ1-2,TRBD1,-,CSALNPQGVEGGHTF,TGCAGCGCCCTAAACCCCCAGGGGGTCGAAGGAGGCCACACCTTC
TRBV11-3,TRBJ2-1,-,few,CASSLDRVGSYNEQFF,TGTGCCAGCAGCCTGGACCGCGTAGGTTCCTACAATGAGCAGTTCTTC
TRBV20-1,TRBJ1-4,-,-,CSVYPVATNEKLFF,TGCAGTGTTTATCCCGTCGCAACTAATGAAAAACTGTTTTTT
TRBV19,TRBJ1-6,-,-,CASSLAIVSRQRHNSPLHF,TGTGCCAGTAGCCTTGCAATTGTGAGCAGACAGAGGCATAATTCACCCCTCCACTTT
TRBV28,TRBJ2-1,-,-,CASSFSPYGEQFF,TGTGCCAGCAGTTTTTCCCCGTACGGTGAGCAGTTCTTC
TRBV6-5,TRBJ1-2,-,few,CASSYSGSLGGYGYTF,TGTGCCAGCAGTTACTCGGGCTCCTTGGGCGGCTATGGCTACACCTTC
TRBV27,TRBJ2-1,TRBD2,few,CASSGFRTSGVHEQFF,TGTGCCAGCAGTGGCTTTCGGACTAGCGGGGTTCATGAGCAGTTCTTC
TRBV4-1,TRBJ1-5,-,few,CASSQEGRGVNQPQHF,TGCGCCAGCAGCCAAGAAGGTAGAGGGGTCAATCAGCCCCAGCATTTT
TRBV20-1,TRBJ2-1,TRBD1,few,CSARVVQGARNEQFF,TGCAGTGCTAGAGTCGTACAGGGGGCGCGGAATGAGCAGTTCTTC
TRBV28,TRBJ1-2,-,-,CASSPLYGYTF,TGTGCCAGCAGTCCCCTATATGGCTACACCTTC
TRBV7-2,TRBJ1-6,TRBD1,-,CASSSLGTGLSPLHF,TGTGCCAGCAGCTCCCTGGGGACAGGGTTGTCACCCCTCCACTTT
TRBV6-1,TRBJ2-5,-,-,CASSEAGVASPQETQYF,TGTGCCAGCAGTGAAGCCGGGGTAGCCTCGCCCCAAGAGACCCAGTACTTC
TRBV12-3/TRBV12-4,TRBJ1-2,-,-,CASSSPGSNGYTF,TGTGCCAGCAGTTCCCCAGGAAGCAATGGCTACACCTTC